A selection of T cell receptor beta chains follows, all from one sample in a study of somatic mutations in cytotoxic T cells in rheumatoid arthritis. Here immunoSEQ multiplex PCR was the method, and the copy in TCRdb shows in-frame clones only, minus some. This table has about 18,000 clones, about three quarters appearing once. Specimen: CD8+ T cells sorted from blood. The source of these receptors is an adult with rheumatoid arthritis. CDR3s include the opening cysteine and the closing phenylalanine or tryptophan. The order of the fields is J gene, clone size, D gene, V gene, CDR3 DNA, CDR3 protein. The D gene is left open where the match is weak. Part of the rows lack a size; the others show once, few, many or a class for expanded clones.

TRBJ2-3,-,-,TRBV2,TGTGCCAGCAGGAGGGACTCCTCCACAGATACGCAGTATTTT,CASRRDSSTDTQYF
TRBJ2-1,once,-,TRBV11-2,TGTGCCAGCAGCGGAGGTCCCCCGTTTTACAATGAGCAGTTCTTC,CASSGGPPFYNEQFF
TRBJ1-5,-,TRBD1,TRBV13,TGTGCCAGCAGCTCCGGGACAGGGAATCAGCCCCAGCATTTT,CASSSGTGNQPQHF
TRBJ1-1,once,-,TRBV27,TGTGCCAGCAGTTTTCAGGCCAAGAACACTGAAGCTTTCTTT,CASSFQAKNTEAFF
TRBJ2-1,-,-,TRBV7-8,TGTGCCAGCAGCTTCAGGGGTTACAATGAGCAGTTCTTC,CASSFRGYNEQFF
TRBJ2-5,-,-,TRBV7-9,TGTGCCAGCAGCCCCCCAGTAGGGATTGAGACCCAGTACTTC,CASSPPVGIETQYF
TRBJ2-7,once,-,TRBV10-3,TGTGCCATCAGTGGGTGGACTTCTACCTACGAGCAGTACTTC,CAISGWTSTYEQYF
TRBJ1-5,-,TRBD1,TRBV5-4,TGTGCCAGCAGTTCAGGGGGCTCGGGCAATCAGCCCCAGCATTTT,CASSSGGSGNQPQHF
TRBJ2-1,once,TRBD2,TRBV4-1,TGCGCCAGCACACTTCTAGCGGGGGGTAACAATGAGCAGTTCTTC,CASTLLAGGNNEQFF
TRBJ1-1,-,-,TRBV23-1,TGCGCCAGCAGTCCCCTAAGACCTAACACTGAAGCTTTCTTT,CASSPLRPNTEAFF
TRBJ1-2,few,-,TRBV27,TGTGCCAGCAGTACCATGAGGGGGGCTGGAGGTGATGGCTACACCTTC,CASSTMRGAGGDGYTF
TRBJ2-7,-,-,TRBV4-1,TGCGCCAGCAGCCAAGACGGGGGAGTGGCCTACGAGCAGTACTTC,CASSQDGGVAYEQYF
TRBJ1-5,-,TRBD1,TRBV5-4,TGTGCCAGCAGCTCCTGGGGTGGACAGGGAGAAGGGCCCCAGCATTTT,CASSSWGGQGEGPQHF
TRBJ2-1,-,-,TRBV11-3,TGTGCCAGCAGCCCTAACTCGGTGAGCTCCTACAATGAGCAGTTCTTC,CASSPNSVSSYNEQFF
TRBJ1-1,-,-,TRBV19,TGTGCCAGTAATGAAGTTTATGCCGGGACTGAAGCTTTCTTT,CASNEVYAGTEAFF
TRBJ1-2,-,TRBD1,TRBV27,TGTGCCAGCAGTCACGGGACAGCTCATGGCTACACCTTC,CASSHGTAHGYTF
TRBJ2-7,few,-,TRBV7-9,TGTGCCAGCAGCCGGCTAGCGAGCTCCTACGAGCAGTACTTC,CASSRLASSYEQYF
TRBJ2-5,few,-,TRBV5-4,TGTGCCAGCAGCTTGGCCACTAGCCAAGAGACCCAGTACTTC,CASSLATSQETQYF